The 18 T cell receptor beta chains below were found in one sample sequenced in a study of blood T cell repertoires in COVID-19. Generated by immunoSEQ multiplex PCR, the TCRdb table keeps only in-frame clones and is missing some. The sample lists 200,000 to 300,000 clones; around 81% were seen once. Sequencing was performed on peripheral blood. Source of these receptors: an elderly woman with COVID-19, enrolled during active disease.

This chain joins TRBV30 and TRBJ1-4; TRBD1 is a possible D gene (5 bases). Germline V gives CDR1 GTSNPN, CDR2 SVGIG (reference sequence). The CDR3 is 16 amino acids. V shed 1 base and J shed 7 bases, with 19 bases lying between them. The CDR3: CAWSEYGTPGGEKLFF. As DNA, the CDR3 is TGTGCCTGGAGTGAATACGGGACCCCGGGAGGTGAAAAACTGTTTTTT. The entire variable domain, with the rest obtained from reference TRBV30 and TRBJ1-4, is as follows: SQTIHQWPATLVQPVGSPLSLECTVEGTSNPNLYWYRQAAGRGLQLLFYSVGIGQISSEVPQNLSASRPQDRQFILSSKKLLLSDSGFYLCAWSEYGTPGGEKLFFGSGTQLSVL.

The chain combines TRBV25-1 with TRBJ1-2, with 9 bases aligning to TRBD1. V shed 2 bases, J shed 6 bases, and the junction held 10 bases outside the gene matches. This CDR3 spans 16 amino acids. Germline CDR1 is MGHDK and CDR2 is SYGVNS. CDR3 amino acids: CASSEQWDRAYHGYTF. CDR3 bases: TGTGCCAGCAGTGAACAATGGGACAGGGCTTACCATGGCTACACCTTC.

The chain combines TRBV6-5 with TRBJ1-2; 10 bases line up with TRBD1. This CDR3 spans 15 amino acids. Germline CDR1 MNHEY, CDR2 SVGAGI. J was trimmed by 3 bases and V by 6 bases; bases with no gene match: 7. As DNA, the CDR3 is TGTGCCAGCAGAGATTTTGGGACAGGGGACTATGGCTACACCTTC. Its protein is CASRDFGTGDYGYTF.

The chain uses TRBV19 and TRBJ2-1; 11 positions agree with TRBD2. From germline, CDR1 is LNHDA and CDR2 SQIVND (reference sequence). J was trimmed by 4 bases and V by 4 bases; bases with no gene match: 9. The CDR3 covers 17 residues. DNA of the CDR3: TGTGCCAGTAGTACCTCTCCCGGGACTAGCGGTTACAATGAGCAGTTCTTC. It specifies CASSTSPGTSGYNEQFF.

This clone appeared a few times. The gene calls are TRBV6-5 and TRBJ2-1; D is possibly TRBD2 (5 bases). The CDR3 runs 13 residues. V lost 7 bases and J 5 bases, leaving 12 bases between the germline ends. CDR1 is MNHEY, CDR2 SVGAGI, per germline. The CDR3 is CASTRGLDNEQFF. In nucleotides, the CDR3 is TGTGCCAGCACCCGGGGTTTGGACAATGAGCAGTTCTTC.

This sequence joins TRBV28 and TRBJ2-7; 7 positions match TRBD1. CDR1 and CDR2 (germline): MDHEN, SYDVKM. This CDR3 is built from 15 residues. V lost 2 bases to trimming and J lost 4 bases; unmatched junction nucleotides: 8. The CDR3 is CASSLPPTGKYEQYF. In DNA form, the CDR3 reads TGTGCCAGCAGTTTACCCCCGACAGGGAAATACGAGCAGTACTTC.

The J gene is TRBJ1-2, the V gene TRBV18; TRBD1 matches 9 bases. The junction had 8 bases not matched to a gene; V was cut back by 1 base and J by 8 bases. The length of the CDR3 is 15 residues. Per the germline V gene, CDR1 is KGHSH and CDR2 is LQKENI. CDR3 residues: CASSPLSGQGRGYTF. In nucleotides, the CDR3 is TGTGCCAGCTCACCACTCTCAGGACAGGGGAGAGGCTACACCTTC.

The chain combines TRBV7-8 with TRBJ1-1; the D is unclear. This CDR3 is 17 amino acids long. V was trimmed by 2 bases and J by 4 bases, leaving 20 bases between them. Germline values: CDR1 SGHVS, CDR2 FQNEAQ. The CDR3 here is CASSLTPTFTLGTEAFF. The CDR3 nucleotides are TGTGCCAGCAGCTTAACTCCTACCTTCACCCTAGGCACTGAAGCTTTCTTT. Full variable domain (rest looked up from reference TRBV7-8 and TRBJ1-1): GAGVSQSPRYKVAKRGQDVALRCDPISGHVSLFWYQQALGQGPEFLTYFQNEAQLDKSGLPSDRFFAERPEGSVSTLKIQRTQQEDSAVYLCASSLTPTFTLGTEAFFGQGTRLTVV.

The chain is built from TRBV7-2 and TRBJ2-5; D is possibly TRBD2 (6 bases). This CDR3 region has 16 residues. Germline V gene sequence: CDR1 SGHTA, CDR2 FQGNSA. Trimming removed 0 bases from V and 4 bases from J, with 15 bases in between. As DNA, the CDR3 is TGTGCCAGCAGCTTAGCCGGTAGTAGGAGGGGAGAGACCCAGTACTTC. Its translation is CASSLAGSRRGETQYF.

This chain uses TRBV7-9 with TRBJ2-7, with a weak D call TRBD1 (5 bases). The length of the CDR3 is 14 residues. V was clipped by 3 bases and J by 6 bases, with 15 bases between them. From germline, CDR1 is SEHNR and CDR2 FQNEAQ (reference sequence). CDR3 coding DNA: TGTGCCAGCAGCTTTAACCAGGGAATGCGCGAGCAGTACTTC. Translation gives CASSFNQGMREQYF.

The chain combines TRBV19 with TRBJ2-5, with D possibly TRBD1 on 5 matching bases. The germline CDR1 and CDR2 sequences are LNHDA and SQIVND (reference sequence). The CDR3 is 13 residues long. V was clipped by 10 bases and J by 0 bases, with 12 bases between them. This CDR3 reads CAKPYRNQETQYF. As DNA, the CDR3 is TGTGCCAAACCCTACAGGAACCAAGAGACCCAGTACTTC.

The J gene is TRBJ2-2, the V gene TRBV11-2; 16 bases align to TRBD2. CDR3 size: 16 residues. CDR1 SGHAT and CDR2 FQNNGV come from the germline V gene. V trimming: 5 bases; J trimming: 5 bases; junction bases outside the gene matches: 2. The CDR3 DNA follows: TGTGCCAGCAGCGGGGGACTAGCGGGAGGGACCGGGGAGCTGTTTTTT. Translating gives CASSGGLAGGTGELFF.

V and J are TRBV7-2 and TRBJ1-4, with 10 bases matching TRBD1. This CDR3 contains 14 residues. V trimming: 6 bases; J trimming: 7 bases; junction bases outside the gene matches: 5. The V gene's germline CDR1 is SGHTA and CDR2 FQGNSA. CDR3 region: CASRRQGAGEKLFF. In nucleotides, the CDR3 is TGTGCCAGCAGACGACAGGGGGCGGGTGAAAAACTGTTTTTT.

This clone was seen only a few times. The V call is TRBV10-3, the J call TRBJ2-2; 8 positions match TRBD1. J lost 4 bases, V lost 2 bases, and 12 bases had no gene match. The CDR3 covers 18 residues. Germline V gene lookup returns CDR1 ENHRY and CDR2 SYGVKD. CDR3 region: CAISERIYQGAITGELFF. In DNA, the CDR3 is TGTGCCATCAGTGAGCGAATTTACCAGGGGGCAATCACCGGGGAGCTGTTTTTT.

In the case of this clone: This may stem from a read error, because a much larger clone lies one nucleotide away. At the DNA level, this CDR3 is encoded by other sequences in the same sample as well. The chain links TRBV6-5 to TRBJ1-6; 7 bases line up with TRBD1. CDR1 is MNHEY, CDR2 SVGAGI, per germline. Trimming cost V 2 bases and J 7 bases; bases outside gene matches: 2. There are 14 residues in the CDR3. CDR3 nucleotides: TGTGCCAGCAGTTACGACAGGGCAAATTCACCCCTCCACTTT. It codes for CASSYDRANSPLHF.

This sequence joins TRBV6-5 and TRBJ1-1; weak D call: TRBD1 (6 bases). V shed 8 bases and J shed 0 bases, with 10 bases lying between them. CDR3 size: 13 residues. From germline, CDR1 is MNHEY and CDR2 SVGAGI. The chain's CDR3 is CASAGVVNTEAFF. As DNA, the CDR3 is TGTGCCAGCGCAGGGGTTGTGAACACTGAAGCTTTCTTT.

The V gene is TRBV5-1, the J gene TRBJ2-2; a possible D gene is TRBD2 (5 bases). Germline CDR1 is SGHRS and CDR2 is YFSETQ. The CDR3 contains 13 residues. The V and J ends lost 4 bases and 5 bases respectively, with 9 bases between them. The DNA for the CDR3 is TGCGCCAGCAGCGCCGGGATTACCGGGGAGCTGTTTTTT. This codes for CASSAGITGELFF.

The chain is built from TRBV2 and TRBJ1-2, with TRBD1 matching 10 bases. V dropped 3 bases and J dropped 5; count of bases not matched to a gene: 12. CDR3 length: 17 amino acids. Germline-derived CDR1 and CDR2 are SNHLY and FYNNEI. CDR3 residues: CASSDPTGGELIYGYTF. The CDR3 DNA reads as TGTGCCAGCAGTGATCCGACAGGGGGCGAGCTCATTTATGGCTACACCTTC.